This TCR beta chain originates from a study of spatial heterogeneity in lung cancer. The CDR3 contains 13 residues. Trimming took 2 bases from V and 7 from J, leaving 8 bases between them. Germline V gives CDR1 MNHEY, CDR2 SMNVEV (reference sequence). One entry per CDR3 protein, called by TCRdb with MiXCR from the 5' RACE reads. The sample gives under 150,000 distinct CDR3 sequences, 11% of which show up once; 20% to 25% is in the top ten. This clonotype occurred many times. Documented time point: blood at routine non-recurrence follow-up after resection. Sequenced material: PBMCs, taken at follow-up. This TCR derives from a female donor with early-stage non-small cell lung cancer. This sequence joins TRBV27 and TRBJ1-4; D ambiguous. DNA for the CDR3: TGTGCCAGCAGTTTAATAGGGTCTGAAAAACTGTTTTTT. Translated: CASSLIGSEKLFF.